This is a list of T cell receptor beta chains from one sample in a study of blood T cell repertoires in COVID-19. Sequencing was performed with immunoSEQ multiplex PCR; in TCRdb, only in-frame clones are kept and a portion is missing. Of 150,000 to 200,000 clones in the sample, around four fifths were seen once. The source material was peripheral blood. Every receptor here comes from a woman in her twenties or thirties with acute or convalescent COVID-19. CDR3s include the opening cysteine and the closing phenylalanine or tryptophan. Each record gives: clone size, J gene, D gene, V gene, CDR3 protein, CDR3 DNA. A D gene is named only where the DNA matches it firmly. Clone size is given for some rows only: seen once, a few or many times, or a class if the clone is expanded.

clone size: NA; J gene: TRBJ2-7; D gene: NA; V gene: TRBV28; CDR3 protein: CASTLWGTPTEQYF; CDR3 DNA: TGTGCCAGCACCCTATGGGGCACCCCTACCGAGCAGTACTTC
clone size: NA; J gene: TRBJ1-6; D gene: TRBD1; V gene: TRBV6-5; CDR3 protein: CASKDRAITLHF; CDR3 DNA: TGTGCCAGCAAAGACAGGGCGATTACCCTCCACTTT
clone size: few; J gene: TRBJ2-7; D gene: NA; V gene: TRBV6-6; CDR3 protein: CATGTFLSYEQYF; CDR3 DNA: TGTGCCACCGGGACTTTCCTCTCCTACGAGCAGTACTTC
clone size: NA; J gene: TRBJ2-7; D gene: NA; V gene: TRBV7-8; CDR3 protein: CASSLTPISFGGEQYF; CDR3 DNA: TGTGCCAGCAGCTTAACCCCGATATCGTTTGGCGGCGAGCAGTACTTC
clone size: NA; J gene: TRBJ1-5; D gene: NA; V gene: TRBV28; CDR3 protein: CASSPEGKWQPQHF; CDR3 DNA: TGTGCCAGCAGCCCGGAGGGAAAGTGGCAGCCCCAGCATTTT
clone size: NA; J gene: TRBJ1-2; D gene: TRBD1; V gene: TRBV28; CDR3 protein: CAILTGVYGYTF; CDR3 DNA: TGTGCCATCCTGACAGGGGTATATGGCTACACCTTC
clone size: NA; J gene: TRBJ1-6; D gene: NA; V gene: TRBV27; CDR3 protein: CASSLYSQSSYNSPLHF; CDR3 DNA: TGTGCCAGCAGTTTATACAGCCAGAGCTCCTATAATTCACCCCTCCACTTT
clone size: NA; J gene: TRBJ2-7; D gene: TRBD2; V gene: TRBV7-8; CDR3 protein: CASSLRLAGGDEQYF; CDR3 DNA: TGTGCCAGCAGCCTCAGACTAGCGGGAGGGGACGAGCAGTACTTC
clone size: NA; J gene: TRBJ2-3; D gene: NA; V gene: TRBV7-6; CDR3 protein: CASSSIRGRGTDTQYF; CDR3 DNA: TGTGCCAGCAGCTCCATTCGTGGGAGAGGTACAGATACGCAGTATTTT
clone size: once; J gene: TRBJ1-2; D gene: NA; V gene: TRBV5-1; CDR3 protein: CASRLTGPANYGYTF; CDR3 DNA: TGCGCCAGCAGACTCACAGGACCAGCTAACTATGGCTACACCTTC
clone size: once; J gene: TRBJ1-5; D gene: NA; V gene: TRBV10-3; CDR3 protein: CAISESGQTRNQPQHF; CDR3 DNA: TGTGCCATCAGTGAGTCGGGACAAACTCGGAATCAGCCCCAGCATTTT
clone size: NA; J gene: TRBJ2-5; D gene: NA; V gene: TRBV7-6; CDR3 protein: CASSSGAPQETQYF; CDR3 DNA: TGTGCCAGCAGCTCCGGAGCCCCCCAAGAGACCCAGTACTTC
clone size: once; J gene: TRBJ1-2; D gene: NA; V gene: TRBV9; CDR3 protein: CASSVESGNYGYTF; CDR3 DNA: TGTGCCAGCAGCGTAGAGTCAGGGAACTATGGCTACACCTTC
clone size: NA; J gene: TRBJ1-2; D gene: NA; V gene: TRBV15; CDR3 protein: CATSRNRVGGYTF; CDR3 DNA: TGTGCCACCAGCAGAAACAGGGTGGGTGGCTACACCTTC
clone size: NA; J gene: TRBJ2-1; D gene: TRBD2; V gene: TRBV29-1; CDR3 protein: CSAEAGLAGYNEQFF; CDR3 DNA: TGCAGCGCCGAGGCGGGACTAGCGGGGTACAATGAGCAGTTCTTC
clone size: once; J gene: TRBJ1-3; D gene: NA; V gene: TRBV7-8; CDR3 protein: CASSARRGRASGNTIYF; CDR3 DNA: TGTGCCAGCAGCGCCCGACGGGGTCGAGCTTCTGGAAACACCATATATTTT
clone size: NA; J gene: TRBJ2-7; D gene: TRBD1; V gene: TRBV7-6; CDR3 protein: CASSSSTGMVSYEQYF; CDR3 DNA: TGTGCCAGCAGCTCATCGACAGGGATGGTCTCCTACGAGCAGTACTTC
clone size: NA; J gene: TRBJ2-7; D gene: TRBD2; V gene: TRBV6-7; CDR3 protein: CASSYGEREDHSYEQYF; CDR3 DNA: TGTGCCAGCAGTTATGGCGAGCGGGAGGACCATTCCTACGAGCAGTACTTC
clone size: NA; J gene: TRBJ2-3; D gene: NA; V gene: TRBV5-1; CDR3 protein: CASRSGTSTDTQYF; CDR3 DNA: TGCGCCAGCCGAAGTGGGACTAGCACAGATACGCAGTATTTT
clone size: NA; J gene: TRBJ1-4; D gene: TRBD1; V gene: TRBV24-1; CDR3 protein: CATSSGGQGEKLFF; CDR3 DNA: TGTGCCACCAGCTCAGGGGGTCAGGGTGAAAAACTGTTTTTT
clone size: NA; J gene: TRBJ2-5; D gene: NA; V gene: TRBV7-2; CDR3 protein: CASSLEIRLAGKETQYF; CDR3 DNA: TGTGCCAGCAGCTTAGAGATCCGTCTCGCGGGGAAAGAGACCCAGTACTTC
clone size: once; J gene: TRBJ2-1; D gene: NA; V gene: TRBV15; CDR3 protein: CATSRDHDEQFF; CDR3 DNA: TGTGCCACCAGCAGAGATCATGATGAGCAGTTCTTC
clone size: NA; J gene: TRBJ1-4; D gene: TRBD1; V gene: TRBV28; CDR3 protein: CASSSRGTVNEKLFF; CDR3 DNA: TGTGCCAGCTCCTCAAGAGGGACAGTCAATGAAAAACTGTTTTTT
clone size: NA; J gene: TRBJ2-1; D gene: NA; V gene: TRBV27; CDR3 protein: CASSAGANEQFF; CDR3 DNA: TGTGCCAGCAGTGCGGGGGCCAATGAGCAGTTCTTC
clone size: NA; J gene: TRBJ1-3; D gene: NA; V gene: TRBV9; CDR3 protein: CASRRDAGSGNTIYF; CDR3 DNA: TGTGCCAGCAGGAGGGATGCCGGGTCTGGAAACACCATATATTTT
clone size: NA; J gene: TRBJ1-5; D gene: TRBD1; V gene: TRBV5-1; CDR3 protein: CASSILPTGGGQPQHF; CDR3 DNA: TGCGCCAGCAGTATCCTCCCGACAGGGGGTGGACAGCCCCAGCATTTT
clone size: NA; J gene: TRBJ2-3; D gene: TRBD2; V gene: TRBV27; CDR3 protein: CASSLFGLAGTDTQYF; CDR3 DNA: TGTGCCAGCAGTTTGTTCGGGCTAGCGGGCACAGATACGCAGTATTTT
clone size: few; J gene: TRBJ2-7; D gene: NA; V gene: TRBV11-2; CDR3 protein: CASSLYGAMGQYF; CDR3 DNA: TGTGCCAGCAGCTTATATGGGGCTATGGGGCAGTACTTC
clone size: NA; J gene: TRBJ2-7; D gene: NA; V gene: TRBV13; CDR3 protein: CASSFFSRGLREQYF; CDR3 DNA: TGTGCCAGCAGCTTTTTTTCCAGAGGCCTAAGGGAGCAGTACTTC
clone size: NA; J gene: TRBJ2-7; D gene: NA; V gene: TRBV11-2; CDR3 protein: CASSLLGGNYEQYF; CDR3 DNA: TGTGCCAGCAGCTTATTAGGGGGAAACTACGAGCAGTACTTC
clone size: NA; J gene: TRBJ1-4; D gene: NA; V gene: TRBV28; CDR3 protein: CASSLGPGHRIYQKLFF; CDR3 DNA: TGTGCCAGCAGCCTTGGGCCGGGACACCGGATCTATCAAAAACTGTTTTTT
clone size: medium-sized; J gene: TRBJ2-5; D gene: NA; V gene: TRBV28; CDR3 protein: CASSETVIQETQYF; CDR3 DNA: TGTGCCAGCAGCGAAACAGTCATCCAAGAGACCCAGTACTTC